This T cell receptor (beta chain) stems from a study of blood T cell repertoires in COVID-19. Study as a whole: Acute and convalescent COVID-19 samples came from the United States, Italy and Spain. PBMCs, B-cell-depleted T cells, or T cells provided the cDNA or gDNA that made up the material.

How the authors handled the data: Estimates of nucleated cell counts were drawn from the amplification of reference gene primers. Some clones are missing from TCRdb's copy, which holds only in-frame ones; the method was immunoSEQ multiplex PCR. V, J and clone size were drawn from that table, and D and trimming were deduced from the DNA. The table lists roughly 360,000 clones, roughly 86% of them singletons. In germline, CDR1 is MNHEY, CDR2 SVGAGI. The CDR3 has 14 amino acids. Trimming took off 2 bases at V and 7 bases at J, with 14 bases between the two ends. The gene calls are TRBV6-5 and TRBJ1-1, with D possibly TRBD1 on 5 matching bases. This clonotype originated in a human donor with acute or convalescent COVID-19. The donor label of this sample is uncertain. Specimen: peripheral blood. In nucleotides, the CDR3 is TGTGCCAGCAGTTACAGCCAGGGCCTAAGTGAAGCTTTCTTT. It is translated as CASSYSQGLSEAFF.